Sequencing of this T cell receptor beta chain was carried out in a study of blood T cell repertoires in COVID-19. At the level of the study: The United States, Italy and Spain were the sources of the acute and convalescent COVID-19 samples. PBMCs, B-cell-depleted T cells, or T cells were the source of the cDNA or gDNA that made up the material.

Per the study methods: Nucleated cell counts were estimated from reference gene primer amplification. Generated by immunoSEQ multiplex PCR, the TCRdb table keeps only in-frame clones and is missing some. V and J calls and clone size are as listed in that table; D and trimming were resolved from the DNA. In the table there are about 350,000 clones, around 87% of which are singletons. Those enrolled in Seattle joined during active infection and were followed longitudinally afterward. This CDR3 is 12 amino acids long. Deletions cut 7 bases from V and 4 bases from J, with 8 bases between. From germline, CDR1 is MDHEN and CDR2 SYDVKM.

Sequenced input: peripheral blood. V gene TRBV28 combines with J gene TRBJ1-5; the D gene is possibly TRBD1 (6 bases). The clonotype comes from a woman in her forties or fifties with COVID-19, enrolled during active disease. The CDR3 nucleotides are TGTGCCAGCAAAACAGGGAATCAGCCCCAGCATTTT. Translation: CASKTGNQPQHF.